This TCR beta chain was captured by sequencing in a study of tumor-infiltrating lymphocytes in primary liver carcinoma. CDR3 size: 11 residues. Looked up from germline, CDR1 is SQVTM and CDR2 is ANQGSEA. Reverse transcription of roughly 0.5 ug total RNA with a constant-region primer produced TCR beta cDNA. The TCR beta library was amplified through three nested multiplex PCR rounds in a modified ARM-PCR procedure. Two initial PCR rounds of 10 to 11 cycles each paired TRBV1-TRBV30 forward primers with a C-beta reverse primer. MiXCR was run by TCRdb on the multiplex PCR reads, yielding one entry per CDR3 protein. The repertoire consists of about 54,000 distinct CDR3 sequences, with over 70% occurring once and the leading ten covering around 23%. Joint extraction of RNA and DNA used about 17-30 mg of bulk tissue that was unsorted. Of note for this clonotype: An end of the junction does not agree with germline; a read error may underlie this.

The sequence was obtained from a middle-aged man with primary liver carcinoma and hepatitis B virus infection. The V gene is TRBV29-1, the J gene TRBJ2-1; tentative D call: TRBD1 (5 bases). Sequencing input: liver tumor tissue from sampling region 2. Specified subset: tumor region T2, inferior pole. CDR3 coding DNA: TGCGGCGTAAAAAGGGGTGATAAGCAGTTCTTC. It specifies CGVKRGDKQFF.